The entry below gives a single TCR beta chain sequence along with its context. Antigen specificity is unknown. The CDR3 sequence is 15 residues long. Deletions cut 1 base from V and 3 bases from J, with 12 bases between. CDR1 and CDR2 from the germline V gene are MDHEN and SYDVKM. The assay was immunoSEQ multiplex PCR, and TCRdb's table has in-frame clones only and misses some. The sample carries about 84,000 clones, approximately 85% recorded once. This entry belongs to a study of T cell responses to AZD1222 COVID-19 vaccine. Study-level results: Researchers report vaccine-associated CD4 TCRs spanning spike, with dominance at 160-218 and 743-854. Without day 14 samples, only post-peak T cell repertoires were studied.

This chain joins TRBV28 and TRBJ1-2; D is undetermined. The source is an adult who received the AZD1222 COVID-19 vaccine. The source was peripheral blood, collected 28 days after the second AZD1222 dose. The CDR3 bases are TGTGCCAGCAGTTTATTAACAGCCGGTGACTATGGCTACACCTTC. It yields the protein CASSLLTAGDYGYTF.